The present TCR beta chain was sequenced within a study of T cell responses to AZD1222 COVID-19 vaccine. Study-level results: CD4 TCRs covered the whole spike, strongest at regions 160-218 and 743-854. Recipients of AZD1222 seropositive at baseline numbered only six or seven.

Measured with immunoSEQ multiplex PCR; TCRdb has only the in-frame clones, and not every one. The sample comprises fewer than 150,000 clones, around 87% of which are singletons, and about 1.2% rests with the top ten. Regarding this clone: Its matching antigen is unknown.

Trimming took off 4 bases at V and 4 bases at J, with 19 bases between the two ends. Per germline, CDR1 SGHVS and CDR2 FQNEAQ. The CDR3 runs 16 residues. This clonotype originated in an adult in good health. The material was peripheral blood, obtained on day 0 of AZD1222 vaccination. The V gene is TRBV7-8, the J gene TRBJ1-2; D might be TRBD1 (6 bases). Here the CDR3 reads CASSSRGGGVAYGYTF. CDR3 nucleotides: TGTGCCAGCAGCTCTAGGGGAGGGGGGGTGGCCTATGGCTACACCTTC.